The 8 T cell receptor beta chains reported below all come from one sample, sequenced in a study of cytomegalovirus exposure and HLA in healthy donors. Use of 60 Vbeta and 13 Jbeta primers characterized the PCR. The table came from immunoSEQ multiplex PCR; TCRdb's copy has only in-frame clones and leaves some out. The profile shows about 170,000 clones, approximately 79% of them singletons. Sequenced: PBMCs. These receptors originate from a male donor in good health and CMV-seronegative.

The rearrangement joins TRBV11-2 to TRBJ1-2; the D is unclear. V lost 0 bases and J 8 bases, leaving 7 bases between the germline ends. The CDR3 has 12 amino acids. Per the germline V gene, CDR1 is SGHAT and CDR2 is FQNNGV. This CDR3 reads CASSLEETGYTF. The CDR3 region has the DNA TGTGCCAGCAGCTTAGAGGAGACGGGCTACACCTTC.

This chain links TRBV30 with TRBJ1-3; D is unresolved. This CDR3 is built from 15 residues. CDR1 and CDR2 from the germline V gene are GTSNPN and SVGIG (reference sequence). V lost 0 bases, J lost 4 bases, and 13 bases lay in between. The CDR3 reads CAWSVPRHIGNTIYF. The DNA for the CDR3 is TGTGCCTGGAGTGTACCACGACATATAGGAAACACCATATATTTT.

CDR3 amino acids: CARTLARTGGILYGYTF. Here the CDR3 DNA reads TGTGCCAGAACCTTAGCACGGACAGGGGGTATTTTGTATGGCTACACCTTC. This chain connects TRBV19 to TRBJ1-2, with 10 bases that match TRBD1. The CDR3 runs to 17 residues. The V segment lost 9 bases and the J segment 5 bases; nucleotides outside the gene matches: 18. Germline V gives CDR1 LNHDA, CDR2 SQIVND (reference sequence).

This clone was observed a handful of times. The chain links TRBV4-2 to TRBJ2-2; tentative D call: TRBD2 (6 bases). This CDR3 spans 15 amino acids. V was trimmed by 0 bases and J by 1 base, leaving 6 bases between them. The germline CDR1 and CDR2 sequences are LGHNA and YNFKEQ. CDR3 sequence reads: CASSQDGGNTGELFF. The CDR3, as DNA: TGTGCCAGCAGCCAAGACGGGGGGAACACCGGGGAGCTGTTTTTT.

This clone came up a few times. The J gene is TRBJ2-7, the V gene TRBV7-2, with 10 bases that match TRBD2. V dropped 5 bases and J dropped 4; count of bases not matched to a gene: 5. Germline CDR1 SGHTA, CDR2 FQGNSA. CDR3 length: 14 residues. The CDR3 DNA is TGTGCCAGCAGCCCTACTAGCGGGGCTTACGAGCAGTACTTC. Its translation is CASSPTSGAYEQYF.

In its sample, this clone was seen once. This chain uses TRBV5-4 with TRBJ2-5; 7 nucleotides match TRBD1. V was pared by 1 base and J by 7 bases, with 16 bases of the junction left unmatched. The CDR3 has 17 amino acids. CDR1 and CDR2 from the germline V gene are SGHNT and YYREEE (reference sequence). In DNA, the CDR3 is TGTGCCAGCAGCTTGAGCATGGGGACAGCCGGGAAGGGGACCCAGTACTTC. This codes for CASSLSMGTAGKGTQYF.

This rearrangement joins TRBV19 to TRBJ2-7; tentative D call: TRBD2 (5 bases). V was trimmed by 1 base and J by 7 bases, leaving 11 bases between them. Germline V gene lookup returns CDR1 LNHDA and CDR2 SQIVND (reference sequence). The length of the CDR3 is 13 residues. CDR3 sequence reads: CASSIVSGGEQYF. The CDR3, as DNA: TGTGCCAGTAGTATAGTGTCGGGCGGGGAGCAGTACTTC.

In this sample, this clone turned up a few times. The chain combines TRBV5-8 with TRBJ2-4, with D possibly matching TRBD1 (6 bases). The V gene lost 6 bases and the J gene lost 3 bases, with 19 bases spanning the gap. Germline loops: CDR1 SGHTS, CDR2 YDEGEE. This CDR3 has 16 amino acids. CDR3 amino acids: CASTPPDRWDKNIQYF. The CDR3 DNA is TGTGCCAGCACCCCTCCAGACAGGTGGGACAAAAACATTCAGTACTTC.